This passage covers 31 T cell receptor beta chains from one sample sequenced in a study of OX40 agonist ivuxolimab in advanced cancers. The repertoire was sequenced with immunoSEQ multiplex PCR; TCRdb's copy has only in-frame clones and lacks some. The sample has more than 80,000 clones; around 90% are singletons. The specimen comprised CD4+ or CD8+ T cells sorted from blood, sampled in a trial of the OX40 agonist ivuxolimab. The origin of the receptors is an adult with an advanced solid tumor such as melanoma, head and neck, liver or kidney cancer.

This clone was counted once. This chain uses TRBV5-4 with TRBJ2-5; possibly TRBD1 for D (6 bases). Per germline, CDR1 SGHNT and CDR2 YYREEE (reference sequence). Trimming took off 0 bases at V and 0 bases at J, with 9 bases between the two ends. The CDR3 is made up of 15 amino acids. The CDR3 protein is CASSLDRDYQETQYF. CDR3 bases: TGTGCCAGCAGCTTGGACAGGGATTACCAAGAGACCCAGTACTTC.

This chain uses TRBV9 with TRBJ2-7, with TRBD2 matching 7 bases. With V trimmed by 0 bases and J by 1 base, 7 bases remained unmatched. This CDR3 comprises 16 residues. The germline V gene encodes CDR1 SGDLS and CDR2 YYNGEE. The CDR3 DNA sequence: TGTGCCAGCAGCGTAGGGGGGGGAACAACATCCTACGAGCAGTACTTC. As protein: CASSVGGGTTSYEQYF.

This rearrangement joins TRBV30 to TRBJ1-4; 8 bases line up with TRBD1. V gave up 1 base and J gave up 1 base; unmatched junction bases: 2. The CDR3 extends over 15 amino acids. Looked up from germline, CDR1 is GTSNPN and CDR2 is SVGIG (reference sequence). CDR3: CAWSATGGTNEKLFF. CDR3 DNA sequence: TGTGCCTGGAGTGCTACAGGGGGAACTAATGAAAAACTGTTTTTT.

This sequence joins TRBV10-2 and TRBJ2-3, with 9 bases aligning to TRBD2. The CDR3 is 14 amino acids. Germline-derived CDR1 and CDR2 are WSHSY and SAAADI. Losses at the gene ends were 7 bases for V and 5 bases for J; bases not matched to a gene: 7. Written as DNA, the CDR3 is TGCGCCAGCAATAAAGCGGGAGGTGGAGATACGCAGTATTTT. Translation gives CASNKAGGGDTQYF.

V and J are TRBV13 and TRBJ2-1; unclear D gene. V gave up 1 base and J gave up 8 bases, with 3 bases separating them. The CDR3 runs to 11 residues. CDR1 PRHDT and CDR2 FYEKMQ come from the germline V gene (reference sequence). For the CDR3, the DNA is TGTGCCAGCAGCTTAGTCGATGAGCAGTTCTTC. This translates into CASSLVDEQFF.

This clone has just a few counts. This chain links TRBV7-2 with TRBJ2-7, with 8 bases aligning to TRBD1. Germline V CDR1 and CDR2: SGHTA, FQGNSA. Losses at the gene ends were 4 bases for V and 2 bases for J; bases not matched to a gene: 4. CDR3 length: 14 residues. CDR3: CASSSGQGPYEQYF. The CDR3 DNA reads as TGTGCCAGCAGCTCCGGACAGGGTCCCTACGAGCAGTACTTC.

CDR3 bases: TGCGCCAGCAGCAAGGGGAGTATTAGCACAGATACGCAGTATTTT. This sequence encodes CASSKGSISTDTQYF. The rearrangement joins TRBV5-1 to TRBJ2-3, with D perhaps TRBD1 or TRBD2 (5 bases each). The germline CDR1 and CDR2 sequences are SGHRS and YFSETQ. V gave up 4 bases and J gave up 0 bases, with 12 bases separating them. This CDR3 has 15 residues.

The V gene is TRBV5-6, the J gene TRBJ1-6; D is undetermined. The CDR3 contains 13 residues. The germline gives CDR1 SGHDT, CDR2 YYEEEE. Trimming removed 1 base at V and 9 bases at J, with 8 bases between. The CDR3 DNA reads TGTGCCAGCAGCTTGAACACTTTTTCACCCCTCCACTTT. Protein sequence: CASSLNTFSPLHF.

The CDR3 DNA sequence: TGTGCCAGCAGCTCGGCTAGCTCCGCCGCTTCAGATACGCAGTATTTT. Its protein product is CASSSASSAASDTQYF. The chain has TRBV7-2 and TRBJ2-3; a weak D match, TRBD2 (5 bases). Trimming took 4 bases from V and 4 from J, leaving 18 bases between them. Germline V gene data show CDR1 as SGHTA and CDR2 as FQGNSA. The CDR3 has 16 residues.

This clone was counted between two and nine times. This chain uses TRBV7-6 with TRBJ2-1, with D possibly TRBD2 on 7 matching bases. This CDR3 has 14 residues. Germline V gene sequence: CDR1 SGHVS, CDR2 FNYEAQ. The germline V and J ends were trimmed by 0 bases and 8 bases, with 11 bases remaining between them. The CDR3: CASSLAGGVYEQFF. Here the CDR3 DNA reads TGTGCCAGCAGCTTAGCAGGGGGGGTCTATGAGCAGTTCTTC.

V and J are TRBV19 and TRBJ2-7; a possible D gene is TRBD1 (5 bases). The V end lost 5 bases, the J end lost 5 bases, and 10 bases lay between the germline ends. The CDR3 loop spans 12 amino acids. Germline CDR1 and CDR2: LNHDA and SQIVND (reference sequence). The chain's CDR3 is CASSVTGNEQYF. The CDR3 DNA reads TGTGCCAGTAGTGTCACAGGAAACGAGCAGTACTTC. The full variable domain, its missing parts supplied by reference TRBV19 and TRBJ2-7, is DGGITQSPKYLFRKEGQNVTLSCEQNLNHDAMYWYRQDPGQGLRLIYYSQIVNDFQKGDIAEGYSVSREKKESFPLTVTSAQKNPTAFYLCASSVTGNEQYFGPGTRLTVT.

This clone showed up just once. This sequence joins TRBV28 and TRBJ1-3; a weak D match, TRBD1 (6 bases). V was cut by 1 base and J by 3 bases, with 13 bases left in between. The CDR3 consists of 16 residues. CDR1 and CDR2 from the germline V gene are MDHEN and SYDVKM. CDR3 sequence: CASSLSGAKGGNTIYF. The CDR3 bases are TGTGCCAGCAGTTTATCGGGGGCGAAGGGTGGAAACACCATATATTTT.

This chain joins TRBV11-3 and TRBJ2-4; 8 positions match TRBD1. Germline V gives CDR1 SGHNT, CDR2 YENEEA. The CDR3 totals 17 residues. With V trimmed by 1 base and J by 1 base, 6 bases remained unmatched. CDR3 coding DNA: TGTGCCAGCAGCTTAGGTCAGGGGGCGAAGGCCAAAAACATTCAGTACTTC. It translates to CASSLGQGAKAKNIQYF. The full variable domain, in which reference TRBV11-3 and TRBJ2-4 provide the parts outside the CDR3, is EAGVVQSPRYKIIEKKQPVAFWCNPISGHNTLYWYLQNLGQGPELLIRYENEEAVDDSQLPKDRFSAERLKGVDSTLKIQPAELGDSAVYLCASSLGQGAKAKNIQYFGAGTRLSVL.

V and J are TRBV7-2 and TRBJ2-5; D is ambiguous. The J call may be in error: the DNA end matches TRBJ2-7 better. Germline lookup yields CDR1 SGHTA and CDR2 FQGNSA. The CDR3 runs to 14 residues. CDR3 residues: CASSLGSHSYEQYF. CDR3 sequence (DNA): TGTGCCAGCAGCTTGGGCAGTCACTCCTACGAGCAGTACTTC.

The chain couples TRBV7-2 to TRBJ1-1; D is possibly TRBD1 (5 bases). Germline CDR1 SGHTA, CDR2 FQGNSA. Trimming cost V 6 bases and J 10 bases, with 18 bases left between them. The CDR3 has 13 amino acids. The DNA of the CDR3 is TGTGCCAGCAGTGGGACCGCTTTTAAAGGAGCTTTCTTT. Encoded protein: CASSGTAFKGAFF. Supplemented by reference TRBV7-2 and TRBJ1-1, the full variable domain reads GAGVSQSPSNKVTEKGKDVELRCDPISGHTALYWYRQSLGQGLEFLIYFQGNSAPDKSGLPSDRFSAERTGGSVSTLTIQRTQQEDSAVYLCASSGTAFKGAFFGQGTRLTVV.

This rearrangement joins TRBV7-6 to TRBJ2-3; TRBD2 aligns across 13 bases. The germline CDR1 and CDR2 sequences are SGHVS and FNYEAQ. V shed 3 bases, J shed 4 bases, and the junction held 4 bases outside the gene matches. The CDR3 totals 16 residues. In DNA form, the CDR3 reads TGTGCCAGCAGCTTGGCAGGACTAGCGGGAGCAGATACGCAGTATTTT. Encoded protein: CASSLAGLAGADTQYF.

The rearrangement joins TRBV5-1 to TRBJ2-5; TRBD1 agrees at 7 bases. Germline-derived CDR1 and CDR2 are SGHRS and YFSETQ. The CDR3 is made up of 13 amino acids. Germline trimming cut 7 bases from V and 5 bases from J; bases unmatched to any gene: 8. The CDR3 coding sequence is TGCGCCAGCTTTGACAGGGAAGGGGAGACCCAGTACTTC. It translates to CASFDREGETQYF.

This clone was seen a few times. The chain employs TRBV30 and TRBJ1-1; D not resolved. CDR3 size: 12 residues. V lost 6 bases to trimming and J lost 4 bases, with 12 bases between them. Germline V gene sequence: CDR1 GTSNPN, CDR2 SVGIG (reference sequence). The CDR3 region has the DNA TGTGCCTGCCCGGGTGAGGGCACTGAAGCTTTCTTT. It encodes CACPGEGTEAFF.

This chain connects TRBV9 to TRBJ2-1, with 16 positions matching TRBD2. The CDR3 runs to 19 residues. Germline V gives CDR1 SGDLS, CDR2 YYNGEE. Trimming removed 0 bases from V and 12 bases from J; junction bases left unmatched: 15. The CDR3 DNA reads as TGTGCCAGCAGCGTAGAAGGCCAGGGGACTAGCGGGAGGGCCCCCGTGCAGTTCTTC. As protein: CASSVEGQGTSGRAPVQFF.

The rearrangement joins TRBV10-1 to TRBJ2-7, with a possible D match to TRBD2 (6 bases). Germline V gives CDR1 WNHNN, CDR2 SYGVQD (reference sequence). The CDR3 sequence is 15 residues long. Trimming pared 0 bases from V and 0 bases from J, leaving 9 bases between. The CDR3 spells CASSESGLPSYEQYF. The CDR3 coding sequence is TGCGCCAGCAGTGAGTCGGGACTGCCCTCCTACGAGCAGTACTTC.

This chain uses TRBV29-1 with TRBJ1-5; a weak D match, TRBD1 (5 bases). Germline V CDR1 and CDR2: SQVTM, ANQGSEA. The CDR3 runs to 13 residues. Trimming took 1 base from V and 7 from J, leaving 11 bases between them. CDR3 sequence (DNA): TGCAGCGTTGAAGCACAGGCGGGGCAGCCCCAGCATTTT. Protein product: CSVEAQAGQPQHF. The complete variable domain, with remaining parts taken from reference TRBV29-1 and TRBJ1-5, reads SAVISQKPSRDICQRGTSLTIQCQVDSQVTMMFWYRQQPGQSLTLIATANQGSEATYESGFVIDKFPISRPNLTFSTLTVSNMSPEDSSIYLCSVEAQAGQPQHFGDGTRLSIL.

J is TRBJ2-3 and V is TRBV19; D remains ambiguous. The CDR3 is made up of 12 amino acids. Germline V gene data show CDR1 as LNHDA and CDR2 as SQIVND (reference sequence). V was cut by 5 bases and J by 2 bases, with 5 bases left in between. In nucleotides, the CDR3 is TGTGCCAGTAGTCAGAACACAGATACGCAGTATTTT. It is translated as CASSQNTDTQYF.

The chain uses TRBV18 and TRBJ2-1; perhaps TRBD2 as D (6 bases). Germline V gene sequence: CDR1 KGHSH, CDR2 LQKENI. V was clipped by 3 bases and J by 5 bases, with 11 bases between them. The CDR3 covers 14 residues. The CDR3 sequence is CASSPPGRDNEQFF. The DNA of the CDR3 is TGTGCCAGCTCACCCCCCGGGAGAGACAATGAGCAGTTCTTC.

The chain carries TRBV7-8 and TRBJ1-3, with unresolved D. CDR1 and CDR2 (germline): SGHVS, FQNEAQ. This CDR3 is built from 14 residues. Trimming pared 7 bases from V and 0 bases from J, leaving 10 bases between. DNA of the CDR3: TGTGCCAGCACTCGATCTTTCTCTGGAAACACCATATATTTT. This codes for CASTRSFSGNTIYF.

This chain links TRBV29-1 with TRBJ1-4; 7 bases are shared with TRBD1. CDR3 size: 13 residues. Germline V gives CDR1 SQVTM, CDR2 ANQGSEA. Trimming at V came to 7 bases and at J to 8 bases, leaving 10 bases not matched to a gene. CDR3 DNA sequence: TGCAGCGCCTATGGACAGGTGGGCGAAAAACTGTTTTTT. Its translation is CSAYGQVGEKLFF.

The chain has TRBV6-1 and TRBJ1-1, with D perhaps matching TRBD1 (5 bases). The CDR3 covers 14 residues. Per germline, CDR1 MNHNS and CDR2 SASEGT. V lost 4 bases to trimming and J lost 0 bases, with 9 bases between them. Written as DNA, the CDR3 is TGTGCCAGCAGTGCCGGACACGTGAACACTGAAGCTTTCTTT. This gives the protein CASSAGHVNTEAFF.

V and J are TRBV10-3 and TRBJ2-1; weak D call: TRBD1 (5 bases). Germline V gene lookup returns CDR1 ENHRY and CDR2 SYGVKD. The CDR3 contains 15 residues. V shed 2 bases and J shed 8 bases, with 16 bases lying between them. CDR3 DNA: TGTGCCATCAGTGAGGGGGCCAGACAAGGCGATGAGCAGTTCTTC. Translating gives CAISEGARQGDEQFF.

This clone was seen a handful of times. CDR3 bases: TGCGCCAGCAGCTTGGAAGGGAGAAAGGCAGATACGCAGTATTTT. Residues: CASSLEGRKADTQYF. The rearrangement joins TRBV5-1 to TRBJ2-3, with a tentative D call TRBD2 (5 bases). Trimming left V 0 bases short and J 4 bases short, with 12 bases between. CDR1 is SGHRS and CDR2 is YFSETQ in the germline V gene. This CDR3 is built from 15 residues. The full variable domain, with the rest looked up from reference TRBV5-1 and TRBJ2-3, is KAGVTQTPRYLIKTRGQQVTLSCSPISGHRSVSWYQQTPGQGLQFLFEYFSETQRNKGNFPGRFSGRQFSNSRSEMNVSTLELGDSALYLCASSLEGRKADTQYFGPGTRLTVL.

The rearrangement joins TRBV19 to TRBJ2-7, with 7 bases lining up with TRBD1. V lost 5 bases, J lost 1 base, and 5 bases stayed unmatched. Looked up from germline, CDR1 is LNHDA and CDR2 is SQIVND (reference sequence). There are 14 residues in the CDR3. The CDR3 sequence is CASSQGQASYEQYF. The CDR3 DNA reads TGTGCCAGTAGTCAAGGACAGGCGTCCTACGAGCAGTACTTC.

The chain couples TRBV7-2 to TRBJ2-2; weak D call: TRBD1 (6 bases). Germline CDR1 SGHTA, CDR2 FQGNSA. This CDR3 contains 17 residues. The ends were cut back, 0 bases at V and 0 bases at J, with 11 bases in the middle. In DNA form, the CDR3 reads TGTGCCAGCAGCTTAGCCCCGGCAGGGGCGAACACCGGGGAGCTGTTTTTT. Amino acid sequence: CASSLAPAGANTGELFF.

This clone appeared once. This chain connects TRBV28 to TRBJ2-3; 8 nucleotides align to TRBD2. Trimming removed 5 bases from V and 4 bases from J; junction bases left unmatched: 8. Per germline, CDR1 MDHEN and CDR2 SYDVKM. CDR3 length: 15 residues. DNA of the CDR3: TGTGCCAGCAGTACTAGCGGCAGCCGTGCAGATACGCAGTATTTT. It codes for CASSTSGSRADTQYF.